A single sample is the source of the 26 T cell receptor beta chains below, sequenced in a study of cytomegalovirus exposure and HLA in healthy donors (dated by TCRdb to 2015 to 2018). Library construction relied on the immunoSEQ multiplex PCR assay. A mixture of 60 forward primers for TCR Vbeta segments and 13 reverse primers for TCR Jbeta segments was used in the multiplex PCR. TCRdb holds this immuneACCESS table with in-frame rearrangements only. Some clones are missing; in checked studies, unresolved V genes explain under half, and the rest has no known cause. The sample has approximately 280,000 clones on record, 70% to 90% of them singletons. The ten largest account for 2% to 3% of the sample. Sequenced sample: PBMCs. Source of these receptors: a woman aged 18-29 years in good health and CMV-seronegative.

V usage is TRBV5-1 and J usage is TRBJ1-1; D perhaps matches TRBD1 (6 bases). This CDR3 region has 15 residues. Germline CDR1 is SGHRS and CDR2 is YFSETQ. Trimming removed 4 bases from V and 4 bases from J, with 17 bases in between. CDR3 sequence: CASSPDSRMSTEAFF. The CDR3 nucleotides are TGCGCCAGCAGCCCGGACAGCCGTATGAGCACTGAAGCTTTCTTT. The complete variable domain, with remaining parts taken from reference TRBV5-1 and TRBJ1-1, reads KAGVTQTPRYLIKTRGQQVTLSCSPISGHRSVSWYQQTPGQGLQFLFEYFSETQRNKGNFPGRFSGRQFSNSRSEMNVSTLELGDSALYLCASSPDSRMSTEAFFGQGTRLTVV.

This chain joins TRBV7-3 and TRBJ2-7; 9 bases line up with TRBD1. Germline loops: CDR1 SGHTA, CDR2 FQGTGA. The ends lost 2 bases at V and 2 bases at J; junction bases unmatched: 4. The CDR3 is made up of 15 amino acids. The CDR3 bases are TGTGCCAGCAGCTTAGAAGGGACAGGGCCCTACGAGCAGTACTTC. Amino acid sequence: CASSLEGTGPYEQYF.

This clone was picked up one time. This rearrangement joins TRBV5-5 to TRBJ1-1, with D tentatively TRBD1 (6 bases). V was trimmed by 0 bases and J by 4 bases, leaving 13 bases between them. Germline lookup yields CDR1 SGHKS and CDR2 YYEKEE (reference sequence). The CDR3 has 15 amino acids. CDR3 coding DNA: TGTGCCAGCAGCTTGGATCTTCAGGGGTTCACTGAAGCTTTCTTT. This sequence encodes CASSLDLQGFTEAFF.

The chain carries TRBV5-4 and TRBJ2-7, with 8 positions matching TRBD1. J lost 6 bases, V lost 2 bases, and 7 bases had no gene match. This CDR3 comprises 14 residues. From germline, CDR1 is SGHNT and CDR2 YYREEE (reference sequence). The CDR3, as DNA: TGTGCCAGCAGCTTAGAGACAGGGGTGGGCGAGCAGTACTTC. It translates to CASSLETGVGEQYF.

V gene TRBV9 combines with J gene TRBJ2-5, with 7 bases that match TRBD2. CDR3 size: 17 residues. J was trimmed by 5 bases and V by 0 bases; bases with no gene match: 13. Germline V gene lookup returns CDR1 SGDLS and CDR2 YYNGEE. The CDR3 loop is CASSVALDFGGMETQYF. CDR3 DNA: TGTGCCAGCAGCGTAGCCCTAGACTTCGGGGGGATGGAGACCCAGTACTTC.

V is TRBV7-9 and J is TRBJ2-2; the D is unclear. V lost 1 base and J 0 bases, leaving 12 bases between the germline ends. The CDR3 contains 17 residues. CDR1 and CDR2 from the germline V gene are SEHNR and FQNEAQ (reference sequence). The CDR3 is CASSLGTAITNTGELFF. CDR3 DNA: TGTGCCAGCAGCTTAGGTACAGCTATTACGAACACCGGGGAGCTGTTTTTT.

The V and J genes are TRBV9 and TRBJ1-1, with 9 bases matching TRBD1. CDR1 is SGDLS, CDR2 YYNGEE, per germline. The CDR3 covers 15 residues. V dropped 5 bases and J dropped 3; count of bases not matched to a gene: 8. CDR3 loop: CASRKDRGVDTEAFF. The CDR3 nucleotides are TGTGCCAGCAGAAAGGACAGGGGTGTAGACACTGAAGCTTTCTTT.

The rearrangement uses TRBV10-1 and TRBJ2-1, with D possibly matching TRBD2 (5 bases). Germline assignment: CDR1 WNHNN and CDR2 SYGVQD (reference sequence). Between the trimmed V and J ends, which lost 0 bases and 3 bases, there was a span of 12 bases. This CDR3 region has 16 residues. The CDR3 here is CASSESRGLDYNEQFF. In DNA form, the CDR3 reads TGCGCCAGCAGTGAGTCTCGGGGTTTAGACTACAATGAGCAGTTCTTC.

The chain has TRBV4-1 and TRBJ1-2; the D gene is possibly TRBD1 (5 bases). The V end was cut by 0 bases, the J end by 5 bases, with 16 bases between. From germline, CDR1 is MGHRA and CDR2 YSYEKL. CDR3 length: 16 residues. The CDR3 loop reads CASSQDKAAGFYGYTF. The CDR3 DNA follows: TGCGCCAGCAGCCAAGATAAAGCCGCAGGGTTTTATGGCTACACCTTC.

This chain uses TRBV9 with TRBJ1-2, with 10 positions matching TRBD1. The germline gives CDR1 SGDLS, CDR2 YYNGEE. The CDR3 contains 15 residues. V was pared by 3 bases and J by 4 bases, with 6 bases of the junction left unmatched. CDR3 residues: CASSGTGTGVYGYTF. The CDR3 nucleotides are TGTGCCAGCAGCGGAACAGGGACAGGGGTCTATGGCTACACCTTC. The full variable domain, rest sourced from reference TRBV9 and TRBJ1-2, is DSGVTQTPKHLITATGQRVTLRCSPRSGDLSVYWYQQSLDQGLQFLIQYYNGEERAKGNILERFSAQQFPDLHSELNLSSLELGDSALYFCASSGTGTGVYGYTFGSGTRLTVV.

The rearrangement uses TRBV6-1 and TRBJ1-5; a weak D match, TRBD1 (6 bases). This CDR3 has 15 amino acids. The V gene lost 5 bases and the J gene lost 1 base, with 12 bases spanning the gap. Germline values: CDR1 MNHNS, CDR2 SASEGT. CDR3 in DNA: TGTGCCAGCAGTCAACAGGGAGAGAGCAATCAGCCCCAGCATTTT. It yields the protein CASSQQGESNQPQHF.

The rearrangement uses TRBV10-2 and TRBJ1-2; TRBD1 matches at 9 bases. The CDR3 runs to 16 residues. V shed 6 bases, J shed 8 bases, and the junction held 16 bases outside the gene matches. Germline V gene data show CDR1 as WSHSY and CDR2 as SAAADI. In DNA, the CDR3 is TGCGCCAGCAGAACAGGGGGCCGCGGCCTCACCGGGGGCTACACCTTC. Its translation is CASRTGGRGLTGGYTF.

The rearrangement links TRBV7-3 to TRBJ2-1, with 8 bases identical to TRBD2. The V gene's germline CDR1 is SGHTA and CDR2 FQGTGA. V gave up 4 bases and J gave up 0 bases; unmatched junction bases: 2. This CDR3 region has 15 residues. The CDR3 nucleotides read TGTGCCAGCAGCTCACTAGCGGCCTCCTACAATGAGCAGTTCTTC. Translation gives CASSSLAASYNEQFF.

The V and J genes are TRBV29-1 and TRBJ1-1; D is unresolved. Per the germline V gene, CDR1 is SQVTM and CDR2 is ANQGSEA. The CDR3 extends over 15 amino acids. The V end lost 4 bases, the J end lost 0 bases, and 15 bases lay between the germline ends. The CDR3 is CSVAPRGAMNTEAFF. The CDR3 DNA sequence: TGCAGCGTTGCCCCGCGAGGCGCCATGAACACTGAAGCTTTCTTT.

The rearrangement uses TRBV27 and TRBJ2-7; 9 nucleotides agree with TRBD1. V dropped 3 bases and J dropped 5; count of bases not matched to a gene: 5. Germline CDR1 and CDR2: MNHEY and SMNVEV (reference sequence). The CDR3 spans 14 residues. This chain's CDR3 is CASSLGTGRNEQYF. Here the CDR3 DNA reads TGTGCCAGCAGTTTGGGGACAGGGAGAAACGAGCAGTACTTC.

The rearrangement joins TRBV12-5 to TRBJ1-1, with D perhaps TRBD1 (5 bases). The V end lost 3 bases, the J end lost 10 bases, and 9 bases lay between the germline ends. The V gene's germline CDR1 is LGHNT and CDR2 FRNRAP. The CDR3 has 11 residues. The CDR3 coding sequence is TGTGCTAGTGGTTTTGGGCAGGGAGCTTTCTTT. It yields the protein CASGFGQGAFF. The full variable domain, rest sourced from reference TRBV12-5 and TRBJ1-1, is DARVTQTPRHKVTEMGQEVTMRCQPILGHNTVFWYRQTMMQGLELLAYFRNRAPLDDSGMPKDRFSAEMPDATLATLKIQPSEPRDSAVYFCASGFGQGAFFGQGTRLTVV.

The rearrangement joins TRBV6-5 to TRBJ2-5, with 9 bases matching TRBD2. CDR3 length: 15 residues. Germline V gives CDR1 MNHEY, CDR2 SVGAGI. Unmatched junction bases numbered 9, after V lost 5 bases and J lost 5 bases. In DNA, the CDR3 is TGTGCCAGCAGTCGTCGCGGGGGGGCCAGGGAGACCCAGTACTTC. It translates to CASSRRGGARETQYF.

V and J are TRBV10-2 and TRBJ1-1; weak D call: TRBD1 (6 bases). The CDR3 spans 13 residues. V lost 7 bases to trimming and J lost 8 bases, with 17 bases between them. Looked up from germline, CDR1 is WSHSY and CDR2 is SAAADI. The CDR3 region has the DNA TGCGCCAGCACCAAGGGGGGGCATAGGGAAGCTTTCTTT. Translation gives CASTKGGHREAFF.

The chain joins TRBV12-5 to TRBJ1-2; D remains unclear. V shed 1 base and J shed 3 bases, with 15 bases lying between them. The CDR3 totals 16 residues. CDR1 is LGHNT, CDR2 FRNRAP, per germline. CDR3 region: CASGLAPTSSYYGYTF. For the CDR3, the DNA is TGTGCTAGTGGTTTGGCTCCGACAAGCAGCTACTATGGCTACACCTTC.

This clone was counted a single time. The chain uses TRBV7-9 and TRBJ2-3, with no clear D. Trimming pared 1 base from V and 2 bases from J, leaving 16 bases between. Germline assignment: CDR1 SEHNR and CDR2 FQNEAQ (reference sequence). The CDR3 totals 17 residues. The DNA of the CDR3 is TGTGCCAGCAGCTTAGGCGTAGCCCCAACGTACACAGATACGCAGTATTTT. Translated, it gives CASSLGVAPTYTDTQYF.

The chain has TRBV5-6 and TRBJ2-7; possibly TRBD2 for D (5 bases). The V end lost 1 base, the J end lost 6 bases, and 8 bases lay between the germline ends. Per germline, CDR1 SGHDT and CDR2 YYEEEE. This CDR3 comprises 12 residues. This chain's CDR3 is CASSLSSAEQYF. For the CDR3, the DNA is TGTGCCAGCAGCTTGAGTAGCGCCGAGCAGTACTTC.

The sample holds one count of this clone. The chain couples TRBV7-9 to TRBJ2-5, with 7 nucleotides matching TRBD2. V lost 5 bases to trimming and J lost 7 bases; unmatched junction nucleotides: 19. Germline CDR1 SEHNR, CDR2 FQNEAQ (reference sequence). CDR3 length equals 17 residues. CDR3 sequence: CASSTDTRGGDPRTQYF. In DNA, the CDR3 is TGTGCCAGCAGCACAGACACCCGCGGGGGAGACCCCAGGACCCAGTACTTC.

The chain combines TRBV9 with TRBJ2-2, with D possibly TRBD2 on 5 matching bases. In germline, CDR1 is SGDLS, CDR2 YYNGEE. The CDR3 consists of 15 residues. Trimming took off 3 bases at V and 2 bases at J, with 11 bases between the two ends. CDR3 in amino acids: CASSARTDNTGELFF. In DNA, the CDR3 is TGTGCCAGCAGCGCAAGGACTGATAACACCGGGGAGCTGTTTTTT.

The genes are TRBV13 and TRBJ1-2; 8 bases align to TRBD1. Germline CDR1 reads PRHDT; CDR2 reads FYEKMQ (reference sequence). This CDR3 contains 14 residues. The J segment lost 7 bases and the V segment lost 5 bases, leaving 9 bases of the junction unmatched. Here the CDR3 DNA reads TGTGCCAGCAGCCCCTCCGGACAGGGAGCTGGCTACACCTTC. It is translated as CASSPSGQGAGYTF. The variable domain in full, completed from reference TRBV13 and TRBJ1-2, reads AAGVIQSPRHLIKEKRETATLKCYPIPRHDTVYWYQQGPGQDPQFLISFYEKMQSDKGSIPDRFSAQQFSDYHSELNMSSLELGDSALYFCASSPSGQGAGYTFGSGTRLTVV.

This clone has just one count. CDR3 region: CASSLGQGFYEQYF. In nucleotides, the CDR3 is TGTGCCAGCAGCTTGGGACAGGGGTTCTACGAGCAGTACTTC. This sequence joins TRBV5-4 and TRBJ2-7; 8 bases fit TRBD1. Trimming removed 0 bases from V and 3 bases from J; junction bases left unmatched: 2. CDR1 is SGHNT and CDR2 is YYREEE in the germline V gene (reference sequence). The CDR3 has 14 amino acids.

This chain uses TRBV7-3 with TRBJ1-1; a weak D match, TRBD1 (6 bases). This CDR3 comprises 14 residues. V was shortened by 5 bases and J by 6 bases, with 16 bases between the two germline ends. Germline CDR1 SGHTA, CDR2 FQGTGA. The CDR3 loop is CASSPLDSPAEAFF. In DNA form, the CDR3 reads TGTGCCAGCAGCCCCCTGGACAGCCCGGCTGAAGCTTTCTTT.